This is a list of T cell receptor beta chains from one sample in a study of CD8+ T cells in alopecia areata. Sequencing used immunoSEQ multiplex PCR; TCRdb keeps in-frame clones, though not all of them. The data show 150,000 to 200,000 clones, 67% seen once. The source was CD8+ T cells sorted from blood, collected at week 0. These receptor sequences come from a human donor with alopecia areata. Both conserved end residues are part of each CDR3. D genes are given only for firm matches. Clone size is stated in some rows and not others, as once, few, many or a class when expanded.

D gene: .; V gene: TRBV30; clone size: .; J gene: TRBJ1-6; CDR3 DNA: TGTGCCTGGATAGAAGGGGGGGCCCTCCACTTT; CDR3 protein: CAWIEGGALHF
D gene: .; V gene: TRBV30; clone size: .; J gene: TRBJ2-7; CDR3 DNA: TGTGCCTGGACCGGACCTGTATCTTACGAGCAGTACTTC; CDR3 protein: CAWTGPVSYEQYF
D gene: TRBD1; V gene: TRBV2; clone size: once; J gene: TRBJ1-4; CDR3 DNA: TGTGCCAGCTCGAAGGGGGCAGGTGAAAAACTGTTTTTT; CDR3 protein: CASSKGAGEKLFF
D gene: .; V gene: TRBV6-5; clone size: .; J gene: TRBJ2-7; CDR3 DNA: TGTGCCAGCAGTTATCGGTCAGAGGACTACGAGCAGTACTTC; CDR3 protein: CASSYRSEDYEQYF
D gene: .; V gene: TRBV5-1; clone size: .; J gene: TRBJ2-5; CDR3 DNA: TGCGCCAGCAGCTTGATTGGGGGGGCCGCATTAGAGACCCAGTACTTC; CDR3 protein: CASSLIGGAALETQYF
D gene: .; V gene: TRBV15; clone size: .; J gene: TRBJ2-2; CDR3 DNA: TGTGCCACCAGCAGAGTCCGGGGTTCTACCGGGGAGCTGTTTTTT; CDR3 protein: CATSRVRGSTGELFF
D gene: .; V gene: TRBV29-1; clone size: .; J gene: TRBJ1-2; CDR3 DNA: TGCAGCGTTGAAATTCGGGGGGAGGTTGACTATGGCTACACCTTC; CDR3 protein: CSVEIRGEVDYGYTF
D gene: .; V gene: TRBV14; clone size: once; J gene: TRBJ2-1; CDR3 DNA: TGTGCCAGCAGCCTCCAAGGGATCAATGAGCAGTTCTTC; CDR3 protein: CASSLQGINEQFF
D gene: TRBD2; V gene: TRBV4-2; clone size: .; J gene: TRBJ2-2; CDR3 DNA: TGTGCCAGCAGAACAGGGCGGGGGGTGAACACCGGGGAGCTGTTTTTT; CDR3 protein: CASRTGRGVNTGELFF
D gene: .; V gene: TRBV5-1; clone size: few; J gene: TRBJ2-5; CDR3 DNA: TGCGCCAGCAGCTTTTATGGAGAGACCCAGTACTTC; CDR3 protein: CASSFYGETQYF
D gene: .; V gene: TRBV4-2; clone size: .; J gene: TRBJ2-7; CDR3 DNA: TGTGCCAGCAGCCAGACTCCGCCAGGCTCCTACGAGCAGTACTTC; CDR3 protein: CASSQTPPGSYEQYF
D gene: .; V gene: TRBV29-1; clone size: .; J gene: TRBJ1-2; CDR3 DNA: TGCAGCATACCTGGGGCTTCCAGCTATGGCTACACCTTC; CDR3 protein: CSIPGASSYGYTF
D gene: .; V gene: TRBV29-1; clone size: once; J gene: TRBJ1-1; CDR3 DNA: TGCAGCGTCCAAGACGGGTACGCTTTCTTT; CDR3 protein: CSVQDGYAFF
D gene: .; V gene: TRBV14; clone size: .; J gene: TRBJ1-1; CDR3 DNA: TGTGCCAGCAGCCAAGATGGAGGGTTATCCACTGAAGCTTTCTTT; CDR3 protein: CASSQDGGLSTEAFF
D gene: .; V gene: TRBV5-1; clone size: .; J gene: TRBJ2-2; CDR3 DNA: TGCGCCAGCAGCCAGAACACCGGGGAGCTGTTTTTT; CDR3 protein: CASSQNTGELFF
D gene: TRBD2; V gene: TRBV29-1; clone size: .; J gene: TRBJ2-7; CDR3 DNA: TGCAGCGTTGTGGTGGGACTAGCGGGGTACGAGCAGTACTTC; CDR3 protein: CSVVVGLAGYEQYF
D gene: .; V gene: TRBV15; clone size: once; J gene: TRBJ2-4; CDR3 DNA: TGTGCCACCAGCGGCGGAGGGGAAAACATTCAGTACTTC; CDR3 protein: CATSGGGENIQYF
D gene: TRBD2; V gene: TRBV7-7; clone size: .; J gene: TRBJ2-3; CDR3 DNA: TGTGCTAGCAGCTTAGGGACTAGCGGCACAGATACGCAGTATTTT; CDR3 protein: CASSLGTSGTDTQYF
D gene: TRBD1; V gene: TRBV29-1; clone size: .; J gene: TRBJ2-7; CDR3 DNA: TGCAGCGTCTGGACAGGGGGCGGATACGAGCAGTACTTC; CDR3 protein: CSVWTGGGYEQYF
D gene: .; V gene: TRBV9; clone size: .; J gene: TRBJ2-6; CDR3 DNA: TGTGCCAGCAGGGGACGGAACTCTGGGGCCAACGTCCTGACTTTC; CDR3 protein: CASRGRNSGANVLTF
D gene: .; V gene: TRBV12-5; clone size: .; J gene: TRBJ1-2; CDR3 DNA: TGTGCTAGTGGTTTGGATGGCTACACCTTC; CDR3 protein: CASGLDGYTF
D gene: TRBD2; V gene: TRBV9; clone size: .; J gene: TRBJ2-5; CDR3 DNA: TGTGCCAGCAGCGTGGGTAGCGGGGACCAAGAGACCCAGTACTTC; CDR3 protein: CASSVGSGDQETQYF
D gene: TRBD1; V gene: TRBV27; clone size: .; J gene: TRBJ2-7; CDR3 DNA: TGTGCCAGCAGTGCCGGGACAGGATCCTACGAGCAGTACTTC; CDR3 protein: CASSAGTGSYEQYF
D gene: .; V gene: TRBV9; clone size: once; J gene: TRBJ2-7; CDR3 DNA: TGTGCCAGCAGCGCCGGTTACGAGCAGTACTTC; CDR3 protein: CASSAGYEQYF
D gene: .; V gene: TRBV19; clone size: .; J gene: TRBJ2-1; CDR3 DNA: TGTGCCAGTAGTACCCGGACTGGGTACAATGAGCAGTTCTTC; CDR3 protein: CASSTRTGYNEQFF
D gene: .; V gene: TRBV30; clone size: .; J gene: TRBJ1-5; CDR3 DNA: TGTGCCTGGACCCAGGGAATTAGCAATCAGCCCCAGCATTTT; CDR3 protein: CAWTQGISNQPQHF
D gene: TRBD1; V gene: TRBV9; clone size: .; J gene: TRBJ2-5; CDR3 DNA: TGTGCCAGCAGCGCCCCGGACAGGGAAGAGACCCAGTACTTC; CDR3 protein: CASSAPDREETQYF
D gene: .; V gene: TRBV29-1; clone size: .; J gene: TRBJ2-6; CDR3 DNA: TGCAGCGTTGAAGATCTTGGGTTTCACTCTGGGGCCAACGTCCTGACTTTC; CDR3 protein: CSVEDLGFHSGANVLTF
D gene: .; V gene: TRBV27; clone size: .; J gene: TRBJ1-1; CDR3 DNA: TGTGCCAGCAGTGTCTCACTGAGTGGCACTGAAGCTTTCTTT; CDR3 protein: CASSVSLSGTEAFF
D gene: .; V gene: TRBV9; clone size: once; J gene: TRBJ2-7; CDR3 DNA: TGTGCCAGCAGCTCAAGCTACGAGCAGTACTTC; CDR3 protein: CASSSSYEQYF
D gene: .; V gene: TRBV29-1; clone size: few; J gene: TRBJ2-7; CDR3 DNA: TGCAGCGTTGAAGTCTGGGTTTCCTACGAGCAGTACTTC; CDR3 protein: CSVEVWVSYEQYF
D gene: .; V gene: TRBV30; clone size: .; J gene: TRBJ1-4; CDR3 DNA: TGTGCCTGGGATGGCGGAATGAATGAAAAACTGTTTTTT; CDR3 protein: CAWDGGMNEKLFF
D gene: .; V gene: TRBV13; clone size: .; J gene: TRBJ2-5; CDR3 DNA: TGTGCCAGCAGCTTAGAGGCTTCGGAGACCCAGTACTTC; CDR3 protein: CASSLEASETQYF
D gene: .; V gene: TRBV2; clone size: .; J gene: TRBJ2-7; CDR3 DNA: TGTGCCAGCAGTGGAAGGGTGTTATACTTC; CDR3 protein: CASSGRVLYF
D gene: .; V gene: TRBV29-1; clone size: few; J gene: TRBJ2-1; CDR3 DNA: TGCAGCGTTGAAGATCTTCTTGGGGGCGGTGAGCAGTTCTTC; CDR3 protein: CSVEDLLGGGEQFF
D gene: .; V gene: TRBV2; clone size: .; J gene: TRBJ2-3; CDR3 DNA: TGTGCCGTCCGCTATGGGAGCACAGATACGCAGTATTTT; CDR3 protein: CAVRYGSTDTQYF
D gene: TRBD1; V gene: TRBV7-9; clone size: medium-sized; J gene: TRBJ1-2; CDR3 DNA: TGTGCCAGCAGCCGACCGACAGGGACCAACTATGGCTACACCTTC; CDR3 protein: CASSRPTGTNYGYTF
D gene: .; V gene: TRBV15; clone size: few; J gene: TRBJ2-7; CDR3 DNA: TGTGCCACCAGCAGAGGCCAGACAACAGGGATTGCCCCCTACGAGCAGTACTTC; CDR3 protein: CATSRGQTTGIAPYEQYF
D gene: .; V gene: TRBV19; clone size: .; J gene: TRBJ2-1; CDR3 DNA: TGTGCCAGTACCCTCGGGGACACCCGGAGGAATGAGCAGTTCTTC; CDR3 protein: CASTLGDTRRNEQFF
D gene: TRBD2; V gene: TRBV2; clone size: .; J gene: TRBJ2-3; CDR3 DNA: TGTGCCAGCAGTGACCTAGCGGGAGGAGGATCAGATACGCAGTATTTT; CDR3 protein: CASSDLAGGGSDTQYF
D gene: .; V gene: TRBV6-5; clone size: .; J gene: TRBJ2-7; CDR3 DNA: TGTGCCAGCAACGGAGGGACAGAGTACGAGCAGTACTTC; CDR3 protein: CASNGGTEYEQYF
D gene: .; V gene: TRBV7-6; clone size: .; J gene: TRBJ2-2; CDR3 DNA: TGTGCCAGCAGCTTAGGAGGGGTCGGGGAGCTGTTTTTT; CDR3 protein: CASSLGGVGELFF
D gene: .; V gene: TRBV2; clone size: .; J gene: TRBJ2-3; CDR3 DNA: TGTGCCAGCAGTTCAGATACGCAGTATTTT; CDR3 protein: CASSSDTQYF
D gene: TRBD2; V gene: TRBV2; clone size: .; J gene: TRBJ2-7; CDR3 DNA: TGCGCCAGCAGTGAAGCGCGGGGGAGCGAGCAGTACTTC; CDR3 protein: CASSEARGSEQYF
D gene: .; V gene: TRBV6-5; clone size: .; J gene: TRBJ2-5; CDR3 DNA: TGTGCCAGCAGTTACTCGGCCATAGAGACCCAGTACTTC; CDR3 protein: CASSYSAIETQYF
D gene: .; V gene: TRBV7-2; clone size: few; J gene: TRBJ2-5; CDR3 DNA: TGTGCCAGCAGCTCCCCCGGGACCCAAGAGACCCAGTACTTC; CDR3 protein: CASSSPGTQETQYF
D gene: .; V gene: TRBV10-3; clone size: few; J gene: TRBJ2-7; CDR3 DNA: TGTGCCATCAGTGAGCGCAGCTCCTACGAGCAGTACTTC; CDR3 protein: CAISERSSYEQYF
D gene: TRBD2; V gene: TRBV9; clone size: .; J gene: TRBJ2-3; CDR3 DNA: TGTGCCAGCACCCTAGCGGGGGCCACTAGCACAGATACGCAGTATTTT; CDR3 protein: CASTLAGATSTDTQYF
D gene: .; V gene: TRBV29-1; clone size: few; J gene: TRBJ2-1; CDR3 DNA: TGCAGCGTTGGCCCTGAGCAGTTCTTC; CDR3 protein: CSVGPEQFF
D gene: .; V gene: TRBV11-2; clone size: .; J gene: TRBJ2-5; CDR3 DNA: TGTGCCAGCAGCCGACAGTACCAAGAGACCCAGTACTTC; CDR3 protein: CASSRQYQETQYF
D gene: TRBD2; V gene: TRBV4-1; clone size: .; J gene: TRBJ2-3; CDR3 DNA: TGCGCCAGCAGCCACACCCCCCCCCGGCTAGCGGGGGCGCGCCCAGATACGCAGTATTTT; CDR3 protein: CASSHTPPRLAGARPDTQYF
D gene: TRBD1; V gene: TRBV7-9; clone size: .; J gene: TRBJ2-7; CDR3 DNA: TGTGCCAGCAGCTTAGGGACAGGGGTACCCTACGAGCAGTACTTC; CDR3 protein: CASSLGTGVPYEQYF
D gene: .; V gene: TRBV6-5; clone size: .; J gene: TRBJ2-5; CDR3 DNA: TGTGCCAGCAGTTACGGACAGTACCAAGAGACCCAGTACTTC; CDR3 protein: CASSYGQYQETQYF